The 14 T cell receptor beta chains listed next were all sequenced from one sample in a study of blood T cell repertoires in COVID-19. Data came from immunoSEQ multiplex PCR; TCRdb stores just in-frame clones and leaves some out. The sample includes just over 70,000 clones, approximately 80% seen only once; the top ten take over 15%. The sample taken for sequencing was peripheral blood. The source of these receptors is an older man who had recovered from COVID-19.

This clone has more than one count but fewer than ten. V and J are TRBV7-2 and TRBJ1-1; perhaps TRBD1 as D (5 bases). The CDR3 is made up of 16 amino acids. Trimming removed 3 bases at V and 0 bases at J, with 14 bases between. The V gene's germline CDR1 is SGHTA and CDR2 FQGNSA. DNA for the CDR3: TGTGCCAGCAGCTTTCGACAGCTCGCAATGAACACTGAAGCTTTCTTT. This encodes CASSFRQLAMNTEAFF.

V and J are TRBV5-1 and TRBJ2-5; tentatively, D is TRBD1 (5 bases). The CDR3 runs 16 residues. Germline V gene data show CDR1 as SGHRS and CDR2 as YFSETQ. V shed 3 bases and J shed 0 bases, with 15 bases lying between them. The CDR3 sequence: CASSSQPPTDQETQYF. The DNA for the CDR3 is TGCGCCAGCAGCTCCCAACCACCGACAGACCAAGAGACCCAGTACTTC.

For the CDR3, the DNA is TGTGCCAGCAGTGTGTCGGCAGATACGCAGTATTTT. Its translation is CASSVSADTQYF. The rearrangement links TRBV2 to TRBJ2-3, with unresolved D. CDR3 length: 12 residues. V gave up 4 bases and J gave up 4 bases, with 6 bases separating them. From germline, CDR1 is SNHLY and CDR2 FYNNEI. Full variable domain (outside the CDR3, taken from reference TRBV2 and TRBJ2-3): EPEVTQTPSHQVTQMGQEVILRCVPISNHLYFYWYRQILGQKVEFLVSFYNNEISEKSEIFDDQFSVERPDGSNFTLKIRSTKLEDSAMYFCASSVSADTQYFGPGTRLTVL.

This rearrangement joins TRBV4-3 to TRBJ2-7; 7 nucleotides line up with TRBD1. This CDR3 region has 16 residues. Germline V CDR1 and CDR2: LGHNA, YSLEER. The V and J ends lost 0 bases and 6 bases, in that order; junction bases with no gene match: 11. The CDR3 spells CASSQDWGQFGSEQYF. In nucleotides, the CDR3 is TGCGCCAGCAGCCAAGATTGGGGACAGTTTGGGAGCGAGCAGTACTTC.

The chain links TRBV30 to TRBJ2-7, with 11 nucleotides matching TRBD1. Germline loops: CDR1 GTSNPN, CDR2 SVGIG (reference sequence). CDR3 length: 14 residues. The ends lost 3 bases at V and 6 bases at J; junction bases unmatched: 7. CDR3 amino acids: CAWSPGTGGFEQYF. CDR3 sequence (DNA): TGTGCCTGGAGCCCCGGGACAGGGGGGTTCGAGCAGTACTTC.

The rearrangement uses TRBV9 and TRBJ1-3; TRBD1 matches at 8 bases. Germline CDR1 SGDLS, CDR2 YYNGEE. The CDR3 length is 17 residues. V dropped 0 bases and J dropped 2; count of bases not matched to a gene: 7. The DNA of the CDR3 is TGTGCCAGCAGCGTAGCTGGGGCAGGGGGCCCTGGAAACACCATATATTTT. Protein: CASSVAGAGGPGNTIYF.

CDR3 DNA sequence: TGTGCCAGCAGCCACGCCAGAGGGGGGAACACTGAAGCTTTCTTT. This codes for CASSHARGGNTEAFF. V gene TRBV3-1 (or the pseudogene TRBV3-2) combines with J gene TRBJ1-1; D might be TRBD1 (6 bases). Trimming took 3 bases from V and 1 from J, leaving 12 bases between them. CDR1 is LGHDT, CDR2 YNNKEL, per germline (reference sequence). The CDR3 extends over 15 amino acids.

This rearrangement joins TRBV27 to TRBJ2-1, with 14 bases fitting TRBD2. J lost 2 bases, V lost 8 bases, and 5 bases had no gene match. The germline V gene has CDR1 MNHEY and CDR2 SMNVEV (reference sequence). The CDR3 runs to 16 residues. For the CDR3, the DNA is TGTGCCAGCCGGACTAGCGGGGGGTTCACCTACAATGAGCAGTTCTTC. The encoded protein is CASRTSGGFTYNEQFF.

This clone was seen at least ten times. This chain joins TRBV5-1 and TRBJ2-7; 8 bases agree with TRBD2. Germline V gene sequence: CDR1 SGHRS, CDR2 YFSETQ. V trimming: 6 bases; J trimming: 5 bases; junction bases outside the gene matches: 10. The CDR3 has 14 residues. The CDR3 DNA sequence: TGCGCCAGCAAAACCAGCGGGAGTTTCAACGAGCAGTACTTC. Protein: CASKTSGSFNEQYF.

Here the CDR3 DNA reads TGTGCCAGCAGCGTAGACGGGACTAGCAACGAGCAGTACTTC. Amino acids: CASSVDGTSNEQYF. V and J are TRBV9 and TRBJ2-7, with 9 bases aligning to TRBD2. Germline V gives CDR1 SGDLS, CDR2 YYNGEE. This CDR3 has 14 residues. The V and J ends lost 0 bases and 5 bases, in that order; junction bases with no gene match: 3.

This chain uses TRBV9 with TRBJ2-7; possibly TRBD1 for D (6 bases). The germline V gene has CDR1 SGDLS and CDR2 YYNGEE. The ends were cut back, 4 bases at V and 5 bases at J, with 16 bases in the middle. The CDR3 runs to 14 residues. The CDR3 is CASSPRTDLNEQYF. The CDR3 DNA sequence: TGTGCCAGCAGCCCCCGGACAGACTTGAACGAGCAGTACTTC.

The genes are TRBV30 and TRBJ2-3; TRBD1 matches at 8 bases. V was pared by 2 bases and J by 4 bases, with 11 bases of the junction left unmatched. The CDR3 sequence is 16 residues long. Germline CDR1 reads GTSNPN; CDR2 reads SVGIG (reference sequence). The CDR3 spells CAWSNRQGLGPDTQYF. CDR3 nucleotide sequence: TGTGCCTGGAGTAATCGACAGGGGCTGGGCCCAGATACGCAGTATTTT.

The chain carries TRBV3-1 (or the pseudogene TRBV3-2) and TRBJ2-2; 8 bases map to TRBD2. J lost 7 bases, V lost 3 bases, and 13 bases had no gene match. The germline V gene has CDR1 LGHDT and CDR2 YNNKEL (reference sequence). The CDR3 covers 17 residues. CDR3 sequence reads: CASSQDKRLAKGGELFF. The CDR3 DNA is TGTGCCAGCAGCCAGGATAAGAGACTAGCGAAGGGCGGGGAGCTGTTTTTT.

This chain links TRBV25-1 with TRBJ1-1; 7 positions agree with TRBD1. The CDR3 length is 12 residues. Germline trimming cut 4 bases from V and 10 bases from J; bases unmatched to any gene: 6. The V gene's germline CDR1 is MGHDK and CDR2 SYGVNS. CDR3 sequence: CASSGLTGTAFF. The CDR3 bases are TGTGCCAGCAGTGGACTGACAGGGACAGCTTTCTTT.